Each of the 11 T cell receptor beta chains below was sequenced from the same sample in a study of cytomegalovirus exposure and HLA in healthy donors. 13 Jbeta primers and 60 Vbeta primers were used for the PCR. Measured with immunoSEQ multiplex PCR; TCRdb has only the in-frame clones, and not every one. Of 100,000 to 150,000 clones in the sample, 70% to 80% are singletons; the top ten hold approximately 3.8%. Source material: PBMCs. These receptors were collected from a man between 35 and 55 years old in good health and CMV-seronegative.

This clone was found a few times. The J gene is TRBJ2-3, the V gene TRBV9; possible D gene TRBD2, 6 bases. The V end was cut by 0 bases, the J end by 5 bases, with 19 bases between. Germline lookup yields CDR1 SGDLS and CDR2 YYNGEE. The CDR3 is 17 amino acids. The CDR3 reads CASSVVGSGGAGDTQYF. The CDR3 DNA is TGTGCCAGCAGCGTAGTAGGTTCTGGCGGGGCGGGAGATACGCAGTATTTT.

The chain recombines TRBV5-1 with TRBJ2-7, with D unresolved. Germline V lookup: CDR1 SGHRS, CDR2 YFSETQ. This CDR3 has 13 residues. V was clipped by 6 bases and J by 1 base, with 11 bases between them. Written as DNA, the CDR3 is TGCGCCAGCACCCCCGACGGGTCCTACGAGCAGTACTTC. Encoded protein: CASTPDGSYEQYF.

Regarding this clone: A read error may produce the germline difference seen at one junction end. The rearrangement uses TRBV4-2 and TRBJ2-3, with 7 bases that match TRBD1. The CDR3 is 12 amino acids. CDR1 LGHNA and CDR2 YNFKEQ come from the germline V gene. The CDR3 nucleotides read TGTGCCAGCAGCCAAGTTGGTAGGGGGCAGTTTTTT. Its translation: CASSQVGRGQFF.

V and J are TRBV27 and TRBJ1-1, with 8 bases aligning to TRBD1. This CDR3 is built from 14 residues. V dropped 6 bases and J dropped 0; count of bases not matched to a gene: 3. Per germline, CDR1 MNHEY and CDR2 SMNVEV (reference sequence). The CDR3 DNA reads TGTGCCAGCAGCCGACAGGGGATGAACACTGAAGCTTTCTTT. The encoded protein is CASSRQGMNTEAFF.

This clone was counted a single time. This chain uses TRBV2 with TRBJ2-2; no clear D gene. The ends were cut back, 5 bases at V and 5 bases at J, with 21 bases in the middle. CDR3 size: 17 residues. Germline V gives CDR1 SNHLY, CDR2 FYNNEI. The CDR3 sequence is CASSLLPGFLITGELFF. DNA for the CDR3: TGTGCCAGCAGTCTCTTGCCCGGGTTCCTAATTACCGGGGAGCTGTTTTTT.

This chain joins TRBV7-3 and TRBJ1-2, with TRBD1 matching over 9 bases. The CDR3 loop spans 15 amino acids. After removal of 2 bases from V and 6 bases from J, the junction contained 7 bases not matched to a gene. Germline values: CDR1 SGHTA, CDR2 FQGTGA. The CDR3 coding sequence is TGTGCCAGCAGCTTAGGCGGACAGGGGTTACATGGCTACACCTTC. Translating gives CASSLGGQGLHGYTF.

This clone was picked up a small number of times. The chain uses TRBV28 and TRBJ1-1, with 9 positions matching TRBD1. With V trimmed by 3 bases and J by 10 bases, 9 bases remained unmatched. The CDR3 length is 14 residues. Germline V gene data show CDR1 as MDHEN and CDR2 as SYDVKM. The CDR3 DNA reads TGTGCCAGCAGTTTTAGGACAGGGGATTGTATAGCTTTCTTT. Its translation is CASSFRTGDCIAFF.

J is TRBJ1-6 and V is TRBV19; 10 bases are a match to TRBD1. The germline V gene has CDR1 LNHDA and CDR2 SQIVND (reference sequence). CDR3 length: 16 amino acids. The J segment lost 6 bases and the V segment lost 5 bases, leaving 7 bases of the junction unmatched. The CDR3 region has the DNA TGTGCCAGTAGTTCCCGGGACAGGGGAATTAATTCACCCCTCCACTTT. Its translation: CASSSRDRGINSPLHF.

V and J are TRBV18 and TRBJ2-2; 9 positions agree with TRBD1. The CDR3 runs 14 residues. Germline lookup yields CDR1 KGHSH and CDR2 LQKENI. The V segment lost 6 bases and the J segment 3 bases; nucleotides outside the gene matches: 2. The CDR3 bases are TGTGCCAGCTCCCGGACAGGGGACACCGGGGAGCTGTTTTTT. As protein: CASSRTGDTGELFF.

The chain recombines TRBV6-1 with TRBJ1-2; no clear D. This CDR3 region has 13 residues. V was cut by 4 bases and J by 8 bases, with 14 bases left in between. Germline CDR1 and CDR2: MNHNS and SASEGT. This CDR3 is CASSVSGDWGYTF. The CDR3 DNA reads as TGTGCCAGCAGTGTGTCTGGCGACTGGGGCTACACCTTC.

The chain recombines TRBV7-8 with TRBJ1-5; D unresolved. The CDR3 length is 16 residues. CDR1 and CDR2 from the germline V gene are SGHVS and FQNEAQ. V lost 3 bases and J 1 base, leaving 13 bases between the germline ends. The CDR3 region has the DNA TGTGCCAGCAGCTTTTTAGCCCACCAAAGCAATCAGCCCCAGCATTTT. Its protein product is CASSFLAHQSNQPQHF. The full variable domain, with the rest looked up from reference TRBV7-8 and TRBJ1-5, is GAGVSQSPRYKVAKRGQDVALRCDPISGHVSLFWYQQALGQGPEFLTYFQNEAQLDKSGLPSDRFFAERPEGSVSTLKIQRTQQEDSAVYLCASSFLAHQSNQPQHFGDGTRLSIL.